This T cell receptor beta chain was identified in a study of control samples from healthy donors and cancer patients. Repertoires were generated with immunoSEQ multiplex PCR, while TCRdb's copy carries only in-frame clones and drops some. In the table there are fewer than 200,000 clones, almost 90% of which are singletons. Germline V lookup: CDR1 SGHVS, CDR2 FQNEAQ. This CDR3 has 16 residues. V lost 2 bases and J lost 1, with 9 bases in between. This TCR was recovered from a woman in her fifties or sixties in good health. The V call is TRBV7-8, the J call TRBJ2-6, with TRBD2 as a possible D gene (5 bases). Source material: blood. The CDR3 is CASSLLSGSGANVLTF. CDR3 DNA: TGTGCCAGCAGCTTACTGTCGGGGTCTGGGGCCAACGTCCTGACTTTC.